These T cell receptor beta chains were read from a single sample in a study of neurological immune-mediated disorders. From the 5' RACE reads, TCRdb called clonotypes with MiXCR, one entry per CDR3 protein. The top ten clones hold around 4.5% of a sample with tens of thousands of distinct CDR3 sequences, approximately 25% of them seen once. The sequencing input was PBMCs. The receptor source for this set is a man aged 55 to 69 with HTLV-1-associated myelopathy (HAM/TSP). Both conserved end residues are part of each CDR3. D genes are given only for firm matches. Only part of the rows carry a size: once, few, many, or a class if the clone is expanded.

j_call d_call clone_size v_call cdr3_nt cdr3_aa
TRBJ2-3 TRBD2 NA TRBV5-1 TGCGCAAGCAGCTTGGCAGCGGGAGGGACTTCTAGCACAGATACGCAGTATTTT CASSLAAGGTSSTDTQYF
TRBJ1-5 TRBD1 many TRBV10-2 TGCGCCAGCAGCCCGGGACAGGGGGCTTCGGGCAATCAGCCCCAGCATTTT CASSPGQGASGNQPQHF
TRBJ1-1 TRBD1 many TRBV14 TGTGCCAGCAGCCAAGATCGCGGGACAGGGCGCTTTGACACTGAAGCTTTCTTT CASSQDRGTGRFDTEAFF
TRBJ1-5 NA NA TRBV30 TGTGCCTGGAGTGTACGCAGTAGCAATCAGCCCCAGCATTTT CAWSVRSSNQPQHF
TRBJ2-7 NA NA TRBV6-6 TGTGCCAGCAGTTACTCAGGCCAGTTAAGTTACGAGCAGTACTTC CASSYSGQLSYEQYF
TRBJ2-1 TRBD2 many TRBV3-1 TGTGCCAGCAGCCAAACGGCTAGCGGGAGGTTCGAAGGCAGTACGTACAATGAGCAGTTCTTC CASSQTASGRFEGSTYNEQFF
TRBJ2-5 NA NA TRBV20-1 TGCAGTGCTAATGGGGGGCCAGAGACCCAGTACTTC CSANGGPETQYF
TRBJ1-2 TRBD1 many TRBV7-8 TGTGCCAGCAGCTTAGCGAGACAGGGCTCTAACTATGGCTACACCTTC CASSLARQGSNYGYTF
TRBJ2-7 TRBD1 NA TRBV29-1 TGCAGCGCTTCCGGGACAGTCTCCTACGAGCAGTACTTC CSASGTVSYEQYF
TRBJ2-3 TRBD1 few TRBV5-5 TGTGCCAGCAGCTTCGTCAGGGGGACAGATACGCAGTATTTT CASSFVRGTDTQYF
TRBJ2-3 NA many TRBV7-9 TGTGCCAGCAGCTTATTCGTCGGGGGGCTATCAGATACGCAGTATTTT CASSLFVGGLSDTQYF
TRBJ1-1 NA many TRBV24-1 TGTGCCACCAGTGACCCAGAGAACACTGAAGCTTTCTTT CATSDPENTEAFF
TRBJ2-7 NA many TRBV5-1 TGCGCCAGCTCGGGCAGGGAGGAGCAGTACTTC CASSGREEQYF
TRBJ2-7 TRBD1 NA TRBV18 TGTGCCAGCTCACCAGGGCAGGGGGCGTCCTACGAGCAGTACTTC CASSPGQGASYEQYF
TRBJ2-2 NA many TRBV5-1 TGCGCCAGCAGCACCCCGACAGGGCGGGGCGGGGAGCTGTTTTTT CASSTPTGRGGELFF
TRBJ2-1 TRBD2 once TRBV5-5 TGTGCCAGCAGCTTTCGTACTAGCGGGAGCTACAATGAGCAGTTCTTC CASSFRTSGSYNEQFF
TRBJ1-1 NA NA TRBV5-1 TGCGCCAGCGGGGGGGGCACCCTGAACACTGAAGCTTTCTTT CASGGGTLNTEAFF
TRBJ1-6 NA NA TRBV21-1 TGTGCCAGCATTTCACCCCTCCACTTT CASISPLHF
TRBJ2-3 NA many TRBV12-3/TRBV12-4 TGTGCCAGCAGTCCCAGCTTCCAACGGCCAGATACGCAGTATTTT CASSPSFQRPDTQYF
TRBJ2-1 TRBD2 once TRBV20-1 TGCAGCAACCTAGCGGAGGGAAATGAGCAGTTCTTC CSNLAEGNEQFF
TRBJ1-2 NA many TRBV25-1 TGTGCCAGCAGTGAATGGGGGGGTGGCTACACCTTC CASSEWGGGYTF
TRBJ2-5 TRBD2 many TRBV24-1 TGTGCCACCAGTGGTGCCGGGAGGGGGAACCAAGAGACCCAGTACTTC CATSGAGRGNQETQYF
TRBJ2-4 NA NA TRBV7-2 TGTGCCAGCAGCTTAGTAGGGACTGGCGTAGACATTCAGTACTTC CASSLVGTGVDIQYF
TRBJ2-7 NA many TRBV28 TGTGCCAGCAGTTTAGGGGGGAGCGCCTACGAGCAGTACTTC CASSLGGSAYEQYF
TRBJ2-1 NA few TRBV5-1 TGCGCCAGCAGGAGGGGGAGCGTGGAATCCAATGAGCAGTTCTTC CASRRGSVESNEQFF
TRBJ2-7 NA many TRBV20-1 TGCAGTGCTAGAGAGGGCCAGGTCTACGAGCAGTACTTC CSAREGQVYEQYF
TRBJ1-1 NA many TRBV28 TGTGCCAGCAGCCAAGAGACTCCGGGGAGGGCTTTCTTT CASSQETPGRAFF
TRBJ2-7 NA many TRBV5-5 TGTGCCAGCAGCTTGGGGGCGGTGAGCTCCTACGAGCAGTACTTC CASSLGAVSSYEQYF
TRBJ2-1 NA NA TRBV9 TGTGCCAGCAGCGCACACGGATCTCGGAATAATGAGCAGTTCTTC CASSAHGSRNNEQFF
TRBJ2-7 TRBD1 NA TRBV28 TGTGCCAGCAGAATCGACAGGGATCCTGGGTACGAGCAGTACTTC CASRIDRDPGYEQYF
TRBJ1-4 TRBD1 many TRBV29-1 TGCAGCGGGAAGGGGGCTGCAACTAATGAAAAACTGTTTTTT CSGKGAATNEKLFF
TRBJ1-1 TRBD1 many TRBV28 TGTGCCAGCAGTACCACAGGGGGCCCCGATGAAGCTTTCTTT CASSTTGGPDEAFF
TRBJ2-3 TRBD2 many TRBV7-3 TGTGCCAGCAGCGACGGGACTAGCAGACGCACAGATACGCAGTATTTT CASSDGTSRRTDTQYF
TRBJ1-6 NA many TRBV25-1 TGTGCCAGCAGTGAATATTTTAGGGAAAATGAATCACCCCTCCACTTT CASSEYFRENESPLHF
TRBJ2-5 NA many TRBV6-1 TGTGCCAGCAGTGAACCCGACCGCCAGTGGGGGGAGACCCAGTACTTC CASSEPDRQWGETQYF
TRBJ2-1 NA many TRBV7-3 TGTGCCAGCAGCTTCCTAGGGGACAATGAGCAGTTCTTC CASSFLGDNEQFF
TRBJ2-1 NA few TRBV20-1 TGCAGTGCCGACGGGCAAGGTTACAATGAGCAGTTCTTC CSADGQGYNEQFF
TRBJ2-7 NA NA TRBV5-1 TGCGCCAGCAGCTTGGATGGCAGCTCCTACGAGCAGTACTTC CASSLDGSSYEQYF
TRBJ2-5 TRBD2 many TRBV29-1 TGCAGCGTCAATCGGGGGGACCCCCGGGAGACCCAGTACTTC CSVNRGDPRETQYF
TRBJ2-3 TRBD1 many TRBV20-1 TGCAGTGCTACCCCGGGACAGGGCGACGGGAGAACTGATACGCAGTATTTT CSATPGQGDGRTDTQYF
TRBJ1-5 NA few TRBV18 TGTGCCAGCTCACTCGGGAATCAGCCCCAGCATTTT CASSLGNQPQHF
TRBJ2-1 NA few TRBV11-2 TGTGCCAGCAGCCTTACTTTTTCCCTTTTAAATGAGCAGTTCTTC CASSLTFSLLNEQFF
TRBJ1-1 NA many TRBV2 TGTGCCAGCAGTGAGAGGGAAGGCACTGAAGCTTTCTTT CASSEREGTEAFF
TRBJ2-1 TRBD1 many TRBV20-1 TGCAGTGCTAGAACCTACCGGGACAGGGCGCAGAGCTCCTACAATGAGCAGTTCTTC CSARTYRDRAQSSYNEQFF
TRBJ2-5 NA once TRBV5-1 TGCGCCAGCAGCCGGGGACCGGAGGAGACCCAGTACTTC CASSRGPEETQYF
TRBJ2-1 NA NA TRBV5-1 TGCGCCAGCAGCTTGGGTCCGGACTCTCGTTCGGATGAGCAGTTCTTC CASSLGPDSRSDEQFF
TRBJ2-1 TRBD1 many TRBV6-5 TGTGCCAGCAGTTACTCGGACAGGGGATGGCAGTTCTTC CASSYSDRGWQFF
TRBJ2-4 NA many TRBV5-1 TGCGCCAGCAGCTTGAATGACGGCTCAGCCAAAAACATTCAGTACTTC CASSLNDGSAKNIQYF
TRBJ1-5 TRBD1 many TRBV10-3 TGTGCCATCAGTGAGTCGATTGCCAAACCGGGACAGGGGCTGAAGAACAATCAGCCCCAGCATTTT CAISESIAKPGQGLKNNQPQHF
TRBJ1-2 NA NA TRBV12-3/TRBV12-4 TGTGCCAGCAGGCCAACTGGGGGAGTACCGACTATGCACACCTTC CASRPTGGVPTMHTF